This is a list of T cell receptor beta chains from one sample in a study of T-cell memory formation after mild COVID-19. TCRdb itself ran the 5' RACE reads through MiXCR, one entry per CDR3 protein. The sample yields about 360,000 distinct CDR3 sequences, 13% to 15% seen once. The specimen sequenced was PBMCs or a T cell subset sorted from them (not recorded which). The receptors were sampled from a young man who had mild COVID-19 (a few samples of this study predate the infection). Cell type and time point are not known. Each CDR3 is given with its conserved first and last residue. D genes are given only for firm matches. Clone size is given for some rows only: seen once, a few or many times, or a class if the clone is expanded.

j_gene: TRBJ2-1; abundance: .; d_gene: .; v_gene: TRBV24-1; CDR3aa: CATSAETSYNEQFF; CDR3nt: TGTGCCACCAGTGCCGAGACTTCCTACAATGAGCAGTTCTTC
j_gene: TRBJ2-1; abundance: .; d_gene: .; v_gene: TRBV28; CDR3aa: CASSPLGDDKGDEQFF; CDR3nt: TGTGCCAGCAGTCCCTTGGGGGACGACAAAGGCGATGAGCAGTTCTTC
j_gene: TRBJ1-1; abundance: .; d_gene: .; v_gene: TRBV7-8; CDR3aa: CASSPTGPVSTEAFF; CDR3nt: TGTGCCAGCAGCCCAACAGGGCCGGTGAGCACTGAAGCTTTCTTT
j_gene: TRBJ2-3; abundance: .; d_gene: .; v_gene: TRBV20-1; CDR3aa: CSARVRRGSTDTQYF; CDR3nt: TGCAGTGCTAGAGTTCGGAGGGGCAGCACAGATACGCAGTATTTT
j_gene: TRBJ1-1; abundance: .; d_gene: .; v_gene: TRBV7-6; CDR3aa: CASSPGATNTEAFF; CDR3nt: TGTGCCAGCAGCCCCGGGGCCACGAACACTGAAGCTTTCTTT
j_gene: TRBJ2-5; abundance: many; d_gene: .; v_gene: TRBV5-1; CDR3aa: CASSPGQTHYQETQYF; CDR3nt: TGCGCCAGCAGCCCTGGCCAGACCCATTACCAAGAGACCCAGTACTTC
j_gene: TRBJ1-3; abundance: .; d_gene: .; v_gene: TRBV7-8; CDR3aa: CASSLASPGNTIYF; CDR3nt: TGTGCCAGCAGCTTAGCCTCACCTGGCAACACCATATATTTT
j_gene: TRBJ2-5; abundance: few; d_gene: .; v_gene: TRBV5-6; CDR3aa: CASSFHWEGVEEETQYF; CDR3nt: TGTGCCAGCAGCTTCCATTGGGAGGGGGTAGAGGAGGAGACCCAGTACTTC
j_gene: TRBJ2-3; abundance: .; d_gene: TRBD2; v_gene: TRBV2; CDR3aa: CASSETSGTDTQYF; CDR3nt: TGTGCCAGCAGTGAGACTAGCGGCACAGATACGCAGTATTTT
j_gene: TRBJ2-1; abundance: few; d_gene: .; v_gene: TRBV6-2/TRBV6-3; CDR3aa: CASSGPLDEQFF; CDR3nt: TGTGCCAGCAGTGGACCCCTCGATGAGCAGTTCTTC
j_gene: TRBJ1-1; abundance: few; d_gene: .; v_gene: TRBV3-1; CDR3aa: CASSRNRDSEAFF; CDR3nt: TGTGCCAGCAGCCGGAACAGGGACTCTGAAGCTTTCTTT
j_gene: TRBJ2-2; abundance: many; d_gene: .; v_gene: TRBV29-1; CDR3aa: CSVATANTGELFF; CDR3nt: TGCAGCGTTGCCACAGCTAACACCGGGGAGCTGTTTTTT
j_gene: TRBJ1-5; abundance: .; d_gene: TRBD1; v_gene: TRBV4-3; CDR3aa: CASSQGDRSNQPQHF; CDR3nt: TGCGCCAGCAGCCAGGGGGACAGAAGCAATCAGCCCCAGCATTTT
j_gene: TRBJ2-2; abundance: many; d_gene: .; v_gene: TRBV12-3/TRBV12-4; CDR3aa: CASSSNTGELFF; CDR3nt: TGTGCCAGCAGTTCCAACACCGGGGAGCTGTTTTTT
j_gene: TRBJ2-4; abundance: many; d_gene: .; v_gene: TRBV15; CDR3aa: CATSPTYGGLGTKNIQYF; CDR3nt: TGTGCCACCAGCCCGACATATGGGGGCCTGGGAACCAAAAACATTCAGTACTTC
j_gene: TRBJ2-1; abundance: .; d_gene: .; v_gene: TRBV7-2; CDR3aa: CASSLVGGPMAEQFF; CDR3nt: TGTGCCAGCAGCTTAGTTGGGGGGCCGATGGCTGAGCAGTTCTTC
j_gene: TRBJ2-1; abundance: .; d_gene: .; v_gene: TRBV5-1; CDR3aa: CASSLAGGGIGRNEQFF; CDR3nt: TGCGCCAGCAGCTTGGCCGGTGGCGGGATTGGCCGAAATGAGCAGTTCTTC
j_gene: TRBJ2-5; abundance: .; d_gene: .; v_gene: TRBV9; CDR3aa: CASSVAGSDQETQYF; CDR3nt: TGTGCCAGCAGCGTAGCTGGGTCAGACCAAGAGACCCAGTACTTC
j_gene: TRBJ1-2; abundance: .; d_gene: .; v_gene: TRBV29-1; CDR3aa: CSVAVNSNGYTF; CDR3nt: TGCAGCGTTGCAGTGAACTCGAATGGCTACACCTTC
j_gene: TRBJ2-5; abundance: .; d_gene: TRBD2; v_gene: TRBV12-3/TRBV12-4; CDR3aa: CAIKTSGNQETQYF; CDR3nt: TGTGCCATCAAGACTAGCGGGAACCAAGAGACCCAGTACTTC
j_gene: TRBJ1-5; abundance: many; d_gene: .; v_gene: TRBV7-9; CDR3aa: CASSFSLGQPQHF; CDR3nt: TGTGCCAGCAGCTTCTCCCTTGGGCAGCCCCAGCATTTT
j_gene: TRBJ2-5; abundance: .; d_gene: .; v_gene: TRBV6-5; CDR3aa: CASSRPTSLGETQYF; CDR3nt: TGTGCCAGCAGTCGCCCGACTAGTTTGGGGGAGACCCAGTACTTC
j_gene: TRBJ2-4; abundance: few; d_gene: TRBD1; v_gene: TRBV20-1; CDR3aa: CSARDGDRGRGNIQYF; CDR3nt: TGCAGTGCTAGAGATGGGGACAGGGGGCGCGGAAACATTCAGTACTTC
j_gene: TRBJ2-2; abundance: .; d_gene: .; v_gene: TRBV7-6; CDR3aa: CASSRIGGATGELFF; CDR3nt: TGTGCCAGCAGCCGAATCGGGGGCGCAACCGGGGAGCTGTTTTTT
j_gene: TRBJ2-1; abundance: few; d_gene: .; v_gene: TRBV19; CDR3aa: CASKEGVRSYNEQFF; CDR3nt: TGTGCCAGTAAAGAGGGAGTAAGGTCCTACAATGAGCAGTTCTTC
j_gene: TRBJ2-3; abundance: .; d_gene: .; v_gene: TRBV11-2; CDR3aa: CASSLVAPGSPTDTQYF; CDR3nt: TGTGCCAGCAGCTTAGTGGCTCCCGGGTCTCCCACAGATACGCAGTATTTT
j_gene: TRBJ1-5; abundance: .; d_gene: .; v_gene: TRBV12-3/TRBV12-4; CDR3aa: CASSPLDSNQPQHF; CDR3nt: TGTGCCAGCAGTCCTCTGGATAGCAATCAGCCCCAGCATTTT